The 7 T cell receptor beta chains below all came from one sample that was sequenced in a study of cytomegalovirus exposure and HLA in healthy donors. The primer mix had 60 Vbeta and 13 Jbeta primers. Assay: immunoSEQ multiplex PCR; the TCRdb copy retains only in-frame clones and omits some. Its table records roughly 73,000 clones. Source material: PBMCs. Receptor source: a man over 45 in good health and CMV-seropositive.

This chain uses TRBV13 with TRBJ2-2; no firm D call. Trimming cost V 2 bases and J 1 base, with 5 bases left between them. The CDR3 has 14 residues. From germline, CDR1 is PRHDT and CDR2 FYEKMQ (reference sequence). The CDR3 DNA reads as TGTGCCAGCAGCTTAAGAGGGAACACCGGGGAGCTGTTTTTT. Translated: CASSLRGNTGELFF. The full variable domain, in which reference TRBV13 and TRBJ2-2 provide the parts outside the CDR3, is AAGVIQSPRHLIKEKRETATLKCYPIPRHDTVYWYQQGPGQDPQFLISFYEKMQSDKGSIPDRFSAQQFSDYHSELNMSSLELGDSALYFCASSLRGNTGELFFGEGSRLTVL.

V is TRBV28 and J is TRBJ1-2; no clear D. The V gene's germline CDR1 is MDHEN and CDR2 SYDVKM. The CDR3 sequence is 11 residues long. Trimming left V 5 bases short and J 8 bases short, with 9 bases between. The CDR3, as DNA: TGTGCCAGCAGTCTTCAGCGGGGCTACACCTTC. Amino acid sequence: CASSLQRGYTF.

The V call is TRBV19, the J call TRBJ1-5; 8 bases are a match to TRBD1. V lost 2 bases and J lost 3; bases outside the gene matches: 9. The CDR3 is 17 residues long. In germline, CDR1 is LNHDA, CDR2 SQIVND (reference sequence). CDR3 nucleotides: TGTGCCAGTAGTATAAGGGGGACAGGCGAAATCAATCAGCCCCAGCATTTT. It codes for CASSIRGTGEINQPQHF.

The chain uses TRBV6-1 and TRBJ1-3; TRBD1 agrees at 7 bases. CDR3 length: 15 residues. V was clipped by 6 bases and J by 8 bases; unmatched bases: 13. The germline CDR1 and CDR2 sequences are MNHNS and SASEGT. DNA for the CDR3: TGTGCCAGCAGCGATGCCCACGACAGGGTGGACACCATATATTTT. Protein product: CASSDAHDRVDTIYF.

The chain joins TRBV7-2 to TRBJ2-3, with TRBD2 as a possible D gene (7 bases). The V and J ends lost 1 base and 0 bases respectively, with 20 bases between them. This CDR3 contains 19 residues. In germline, CDR1 is SGHTA, CDR2 FQGNSA. DNA of the CDR3: TGTGCCAGCAGCTTAGGAAGGGGCAGGGGACTATTTAGCACAGATACGCAGTATTTT. This translates into CASSLGRGRGLFSTDTQYF.

The rearrangement links TRBV5-1 to TRBJ1-4; TRBD1 matches 7 bases. Germline CDR1 reads SGHRS; CDR2 reads YFSETQ. Losses at the gene ends were 0 bases for V and 7 bases for J; bases not matched to a gene: 6. The CDR3 has 15 residues. The CDR3 loop is CASSLAGQSTEKLFF. In DNA, the CDR3 is TGCGCCAGCAGCTTGGCGGGACAGTCCACTGAAAAACTGTTTTTT.

The V and J genes are TRBV18 and TRBJ1-4; 8 bases align to TRBD1. Germline trimming cut 5 bases from V and 0 bases from J; bases unmatched to any gene: 5. Per the germline V gene, CDR1 is KGHSH and CDR2 is LQKENI. This CDR3 is 16 amino acids long. The CDR3 DNA sequence: TGTGCCAGCTCATCTGGGACAGGCCCAACTAATGAAAAACTGTTTTTT. Its translation is CASSSGTGPTNEKLFF. The full variable domain, rest sourced from reference TRBV18 and TRBJ1-4, is NAGVMQNPRHLVRRRGQEARLRCSPMKGHSHVYWYRQLPEEGLKFMVYLQKENIIDESGMPKERFSAEFPKEGPSILRIQQVVRGDSAAYFCASSSGTGPTNEKLFFGSGTQLSVL.